Listed here are 30 T cell receptor beta chains from one sample, sequenced in a study of beta chain features in type 1 diabetes. Study outcomes and limitations: Across all four CD4+ subsets, people with type 1 diabetes showed modestly shorter TCRB CDR3s.

Their antigen targets remain unknown. Every isolated RNA sample was fully reverse transcribed, so sequencing captured expressed TCRB transcripts. The assay was immunoSEQ multiplex PCR, and TCRdb's table has in-frame clones only and misses some. This table holds 300,000 to 450,000 clones, 8.5% to 10% found once. Sequencing used central memory CD4+ T cells from blood. The source of these receptors is a man aged 25 to 40 with type 1 diabetes.

This clone showed up many times. This rearrangement joins TRBV7-2 to TRBJ2-3; 9 bases line up with TRBD2. Germline trimming cut 5 bases from V and 4 bases from J; bases unmatched to any gene: 10. CDR3 length: 16 amino acids. Germline assignment: CDR1 SGHTA and CDR2 FQGNSA. The CDR3 DNA is TGTGCCAGCAGCCTCGGTGTTAGCGGGAGCTCAGATACGCAGTATTTT. It translates to CASSLGVSGSSDTQYF. Based on the CDR3 plus reference TRBV7-2 and TRBJ2-3, the full variable domain is GAGVSQSPSNKVTEKGKDVELRCDPISGHTALYWYRQSLGQGLEFLIYFQGNSAPDKSGLPSDRFSAERTGGSVSTLTIQRTQQEDSAVYLCASSLGVSGSSDTQYFGPGTRLTVL.

This clone was counted between two and nine times. The rearrangement uses TRBV5-1 and TRBJ2-3; TRBD2 matches at 9 bases. V lost 8 bases and J lost 0; bases outside the gene matches: 4. In germline, CDR1 is SGHRS, CDR2 YFSETQ. This CDR3 has 14 amino acids. CDR3 protein: CASRLAVSTDTQYF. The DNA for the CDR3 is TGCGCCAGTAGACTAGCGGTTAGCACAGATACGCAGTATTTT.

A few counts support this clone. J is TRBJ1-2 and V is TRBV5-1; D may be TRBD1 (5 bases). The CDR3 runs 14 residues. The ends were cut back, 4 bases at V and 8 bases at J, with 18 bases in the middle. Per the germline V gene, CDR1 is SGHRS and CDR2 is YFSETQ. The CDR3 reads CASSPLQAIDGYTF. CDR3 bases: TGCGCCAGCAGCCCCTTACAGGCGATAGACGGCTACACCTTC.

This clone was counted a few times. The V gene is TRBV7-9, the J gene TRBJ2-3, with 10 positions matching TRBD2. CDR3 length equals 13 residues. Germline-derived CDR1 and CDR2 are SEHNR and FQNEAQ (reference sequence). J was trimmed by 5 bases and V by 10 bases; bases with no gene match: 6. The CDR3 loop reads CATSSGGQDTQYF. The DNA of the CDR3 is TGTGCCACCTCTAGCGGGGGCCAAGATACGCAGTATTTT.

This clone showed up just a few times. The chain's CDR3 is CASSSSDPYEQYF. As DNA, the CDR3 is TGTGCCAGCAGTTCATCCGATCCCTACGAGCAGTACTTC. The rearrangement uses TRBV27 and TRBJ2-7; D call uncertain. Germline V gene data show CDR1 as MNHEY and CDR2 as SMNVEV (reference sequence). Trimming cost V 4 bases and J 2 bases, with 9 bases left between them. The CDR3 covers 13 residues.

This clone appeared a few times. The chain uses TRBV7-9 and TRBJ2-2; 7 bases line up with TRBD1. The CDR3 loop spans 15 amino acids. Trimming took 3 bases from V and 3 from J; bases not matched to a gene: 4. The germline V gene has CDR1 SEHNR and CDR2 FQNEAQ (reference sequence). Written as DNA, the CDR3 is TGTGCCAGCAGCTTGTGGGGACAGCACACCGGGGAGCTGTTTTTT. Protein product: CASSLWGQHTGELFF.

This clone was detected a few times. The chain recombines TRBV2 with TRBJ2-2; D is tentatively TRBD1 or TRBD2 (6 bases each). Germline CDR1 and CDR2: SNHLY and FYNNEI. Between the trimmed V and J ends, which lost 6 bases and 7 bases, there was a span of 12 bases. The CDR3 spans 13 residues. DNA for the CDR3: TGTGCCAGCAGGCCACAGGGAGGCGGGGAGCTGTTTTTT. Encoded protein: CASRPQGGGELFF.

This clone occurred a few times. V and J are TRBV6-5 and TRBJ2-7; tentatively, D is TRBD2 (5 bases). Germline V CDR1 and CDR2: MNHEY, SVGAGI. CDR3 length equals 13 residues. V shed 2 bases and J shed 4 bases, with 9 bases lying between them. The CDR3 reads CASSYERTYEQYF. Here the CDR3 DNA reads TGTGCCAGCAGTTACGAGAGGACTTACGAGCAGTACTTC.

V is TRBV11-2 and J is TRBJ2-7; 7 nucleotides align to TRBD1. J gave up 0 bases and V 1 base, and 9 bases lay outside the gene matches. The CDR3 extends over 17 amino acids. Germline V gives CDR1 SGHAT, CDR2 FQNNGV. CDR3 bases: TGTGCCAGCAGCTTAGCCACGGGACAGAGCTTCTCCTACGAGCAGTACTTC. Protein: CASSLATGQSFSYEQYF.

The chain uses TRBV29-1 and TRBJ1-4; 8 bases map to TRBD1. The germline V gene has CDR1 SQVTM and CDR2 ANQGSEA. The CDR3 length is 15 residues. With 4 bases clipped from V and 8 bases from J, the junction kept 12 bases outside the gene matches. The CDR3 spells CSVAKTGGLNEKLFF. The DNA for the CDR3 is TGCAGCGTTGCAAAAACAGGGGGTCTTAACGAAAAACTGTTTTTT.

This clone was observed a few times. The chain is built from TRBV18 and TRBJ2-2; 7 nucleotides agree with TRBD2. Germline loops: CDR1 KGHSH, CDR2 LQKENI. The ends lost 3 bases at V and 3 bases at J; junction bases unmatched: 4. The CDR3 runs 15 residues. The CDR3 is CASSPGTTHTGELFF. The CDR3, as DNA: TGTGCCAGCTCACCCGGGACTACGCACACCGGGGAGCTGTTTTTT.

The rearrangement uses TRBV4-2 and TRBJ2-3, with D possibly called TRBD1 or TRBD2 (5 bases each). The CDR3 covers 18 residues. Germline CDR1 LGHNA, CDR2 YNFKEQ. Trimming took off 0 bases at V and 2 bases at J, with 18 bases between the two ends. DNA for the CDR3: TGTGCCAGCAGCCAAGAGTTCCTCGGGGCGGGCCTCACAGATACGCAGTATTTT. Translated, it gives CASSQEFLGAGLTDTQYF.

This clone was observed a handful of times. The CDR3 region is CASSLYLDRATEEQYF. CDR3 DNA sequence: TGTGCCAGCAGCTTATATTTAGACAGAGCCACGGAGGAGCAGTATTTT. This chain uses TRBV11-1 with TRBJ2-3; either TRBD1 or TRBD2 may fit D (5 bases each). From germline, CDR1 is SGHAT and CDR2 FQDESV (reference sequence). The CDR3 contains 16 residues. Trimming cost V 2 bases and J 11 bases, with 23 bases left between them.

This clone occurred a few times. The rearrangement joins TRBV25-1 to TRBJ2-3; no definite D call. The CDR3 runs to 12 residues. From germline, CDR1 is MGHDK and CDR2 SYGVNS. V was clipped by 1 base and J by 6 bases, with 5 bases between them. The CDR3 sequence is CASSESADTQYF. The CDR3 nucleotides read TGTGCCAGCAGTGAATCCGCGGATACGCAGTATTTT.

This clone was picked up a small number of times. V usage is TRBV2 and J usage is TRBJ1-1; D gene unclear. Germline CDR1 and CDR2: SNHLY and FYNNEI. CDR3 size: 14 residues. V was trimmed by 2 bases and J by 7 bases, leaving 14 bases between them. CDR3 residues: CASSEPVLGDEAFF. CDR3 nucleotide sequence: TGTGCCAGCAGTGAACCCGTCCTCGGGGATGAAGCTTTCTTT.

This clone was seen repeatedly, ten times or more. This chain uses TRBV6-6 with TRBJ2-5; a weak D match, TRBD2 (5 bases). The CDR3 runs to 13 residues. Trimming cost V 8 bases and J 2 bases, with 12 bases left between them. Per the germline V gene, CDR1 is MNHNY and CDR2 is SVGAGI (reference sequence). Here the CDR3 DNA reads TGTGCCAGCCTGCGGGCGCGTCAAGAGACCCAGTACTTC. Translation gives CASLRARQETQYF.

V and J are TRBV7-9 and TRBJ2-7, with TRBD1 identical over 9 bases. There are 16 residues in the CDR3. Looked up from germline, CDR1 is SEHNR and CDR2 is FQNEAQ (reference sequence). Trimming cost V 4 bases and J 6 bases; bases outside gene matches: 13. CDR3 bases: TGTGCCAGCAGCTCGAGTCCGGGACAGGGTGTTGTCGAGCAGTACTTC. Protein product: CASSSSPGQGVVEQYF.

The V call is TRBV30, the J call TRBJ2-3; a possible D gene is TRBD2 (5 bases). The germline CDR1 and CDR2 sequences are GTSNPN and SVGIG (reference sequence). The CDR3 sequence is 17 residues long. The germline V and J ends were trimmed by 8 bases and 3 bases, with 27 bases remaining between them. The CDR3 DNA is TGTGCCAGTAGTAGGACGGGGTCCGCGGCTAAGACAGATACGCAGTATTTT. This gives the protein CASSRTGSAAKTDTQYF. The full variable domain, its missing parts supplied by reference TRBV30 and TRBJ2-3, is SQTIHQWPATLVQPVGSPLSLECTVEGTSNPNLYWYRQAAGRGLQLLFYSVGIGQISSEVPQNLSASRPQDRQFILSSKKLLLSDSGFYLCASSRTGSAAKTDTQYFGPGTRLTVL.

This chain joins TRBV14 and TRBJ1-4; D remains unclear. The CDR3 extends over 16 amino acids. The germline gives CDR1 SGHDN, CDR2 FVKESK. Trimming cost V 4 bases and J 8 bases, with 20 bases left between them. For the CDR3, the DNA is TGTGCCAGCAGCCTAAACCCGGCCGGGGTAGGAGAAAAACTGTTTTTT. Encoded protein: CASSLNPAGVGEKLFF.

This clone was observed a few times. The chain joins TRBV7-2 to TRBJ1-4; 7 bases line up with TRBD1. Per the germline V gene, CDR1 is SGHTA and CDR2 is FQGNSA. The CDR3 runs 14 residues. V was pared by 5 bases and J by 5 bases, with 5 bases of the junction left unmatched. The CDR3 region has the DNA TGTGCCAGCAGCCTGACAGGGTTCAATGAAAAACTGTTTTTT. Residues: CASSLTGFNEKLFF.

This clone was detected only a few times. The rearrangement uses TRBV5-1 and TRBJ2-5; tentatively, D is TRBD2 (6 bases). The CDR3 totals 14 residues. The germline CDR1 and CDR2 sequences are SGHRS and YFSETQ. Trimming cost V 4 bases and J 3 bases, with 13 bases left between them. CDR3 region: CASSGGTAEETQYF. The CDR3 nucleotides read TGCGCCAGCAGCGGCGGGACCGCCGAAGAGACCCAGTACTTC.

This chain uses TRBV28 with TRBJ1-1; TRBD1 is a possible D gene (5 bases). Trimming left V 5 bases short and J 5 bases short, with 15 bases between. CDR1 and CDR2 from the germline V gene are MDHEN and SYDVKM. This CDR3 is 14 amino acids long. The CDR3 protein is CASSPTRDATEAFF. CDR3 coding DNA: TGTGCCAGCAGTCCGACGAGGGACGCGACTGAAGCTTTCTTT.

As to this clone: At one of its ends the junction is not consistent with the germline gene, which may arise from a read error. The rearrangement joins TRBV5-8 to TRBJ2-7, with TRBD1 matching 7 bases. Per the germline V gene, CDR1 is SGHTS and CDR2 is YDEGEE. The CDR3 consists of 13 residues. CDR3 nucleotide sequence: TGTGCCAGCAGCCCGTGGAGGCAGGGGGAGCGGCACTTC. Its protein is CASSPWRQGERHF.

The chain carries TRBV19 and TRBJ2-2; D is perhaps TRBD1 or TRBD2 (5 bases each). Germline loops: CDR1 LNHDA, CDR2 SQIVND (reference sequence). CDR3 length: 15 amino acids. V was clipped by 6 bases and J by 3 bases, with 14 bases between them. Here the CDR3 reads CASRPGTTDTGELFF. CDR3 nucleotide sequence: TGTGCCAGTAGACCTGGGACCACTGACACCGGGGAGCTGTTTTTT.

There are a few counts of this clone. This chain connects TRBV28 to TRBJ1-5; 7 bases map to TRBD1. This CDR3 has 13 residues. Trimming took 6 bases from V and 5 from J; bases not matched to a gene: 4. Germline V gives CDR1 MDHEN, CDR2 SYDVKM. CDR3 coding DNA: TGTGCCAGCAGCGACAGGGTCCATCAGCCCCAGCATTTT. Amino acid sequence: CASSDRVHQPQHF. Drawing the rest from reference TRBV28 and TRBJ1-5, the complete variable domain is DVKVTQSSRYLVKRTGEKVFLECVQDMDHENMFWYRQDPGLGLRLIYFSYDVKMKEKGDIPEGYSVSREKKERFSLILESASTNQTSMYLCASSDRVHQPQHFGDGTRLSIL.

The chain couples TRBV25-1 to TRBJ1-5; TRBD1 agrees at 7 bases. The V gene end was trimmed by 1 base and the J gene end by 6 bases; junction bases not matched to a gene: 6. The V gene's germline CDR1 is MGHDK and CDR2 SYGVNS. There are 15 residues in the CDR3. The CDR3 region is CASSESTGVGQPQHF. The CDR3 DNA sequence: TGTGCCAGCAGTGAATCAACAGGGGTAGGTCAGCCCCAGCATTTT.

This clone was counted a few times. The chain has TRBV7-9 and TRBJ2-1; 10 positions match TRBD1. Germline V lookup: CDR1 SEHNR, CDR2 FQNEAQ (reference sequence). Unmatched junction bases numbered 12, after V lost 5 bases and J lost 8 bases. This CDR3 is built from 16 residues. CDR3: CASSPNRDRGEYEQFF. Here the CDR3 DNA reads TGTGCCAGCAGCCCTAACCGGGACAGGGGAGAATATGAGCAGTTCTTC.

The J gene is TRBJ1-1, the V gene TRBV27, with D hard to call. The V gene lost 0 bases and the J gene lost 0 bases, with 8 bases spanning the gap. Germline V lookup: CDR1 MNHEY, CDR2 SMNVEV (reference sequence). The CDR3 is 15 amino acids. The CDR3: CASSLSYSMNTEAFF. CDR3 coding DNA: TGTGCCAGCAGTTTATCGTACAGCATGAACACTGAAGCTTTCTTT.

The V gene is TRBV6-6, the J gene TRBJ1-5; possibly TRBD1 for D (6 bases). The CDR3 contains 14 residues. CDR1 is MNHNY, CDR2 SVGAGI, per germline (reference sequence). V was clipped by 7 bases and J by 3 bases, with 13 bases between them. The CDR3, as DNA: TGTGCCAGCACCCAACAGGGATACAATCAGCCCCAGCATTTT. This gives the protein CASTQQGYNQPQHF.

In this sample, this clone turned up a few times. This CDR3 is also generated by other DNA sequences in the sample. The chain couples TRBV11-2 to TRBJ2-3; no clear D. Germline values: CDR1 SGHAT, CDR2 FQNNGV. V was trimmed by 1 base and J by 6 bases, leaving 8 bases between them. The CDR3 totals 13 residues. The CDR3 sequence: CASSLGQGDTQYF. The CDR3 DNA reads as TGTGCCAGCAGCTTAGGTCAAGGCGATACGCAGTATTTT.